A single T cell receptor beta chain is shown here with its context. The entry originates in a study of beta chain features in type 1 diabetes. Study in general: Researchers looked at around 100 million sorted cells across all samples.

This CDR3 is built from 14 residues. Trimming took off 0 bases at V and 5 bases at J, with 7 bases between the two ends. CDR1 MGHRA and CDR2 YSYEKL come from the germline V gene. Expressed TCRB transcripts were sequenced after all isolated RNA was converted to cDNA. Generated by immunoSEQ multiplex PCR, the TCRdb table keeps only in-frame clones and is missing some. The sample has under 200,000 clones, less than 9.5% seen once. This rearrangement joins TRBV4-1 to TRBJ2-2; D is uncertain. The specimen sequenced was central memory CD4+ T cells from blood. The receptor was derived from a woman younger than 30 in good health. CDR3: CASSQEEWTGELFF. CDR3 DNA: TGCGCCAGCAGCCAAGAAGAGTGGACCGGGGAGCTGTTTTTT.